The sequence of this T cell receptor beta chain was determined in a study of T cells in tuberculosis (dated by TCRdb to 2016 to 2019). Broadly, across the study: To characterize T cells specific for the mycobacterial lipid antigen glucose monomycolate (GMM), the study used CD1B tetramers together with high-throughput TCR immunosequencing. With ten people per group, a South African clinical cohort compared IGRA-negative adolescents, IGRA-positive adolescents with latent tuberculosis, and adults with active tuberculosis. PBMC from active tuberculosis patients were archived either before standard anti-tuberculosis treatment began or within 7 days of its start. Summary of the overall study and its limitations: The smaller NN-distances in active tuberculosis patients were driven in part by shorter CDR3-alpha lengths, while the difference seen for TCR-beta was not statistically significant. With the diverse GMM-specific repertoire as input, a classifier achieved just over 85% accuracy (AUROC about 0.93), whereas GEM motif frequencies as input gave more than 55% accuracy. Clinical samples were chosen by availability of cryopreserved specimens, and active tuberculosis cases were adults while controls were adolescents. Active tuberculosis TCR-alpha repertoires showed smaller mean NN-distances to GMM-specific TCRs than IGRA-negative controls, suggesting clonal expansion of these TCRs.

The CDR3 covers 16 residues, taking in both the cysteine and the phenylalanine. The read is trimmed to its CDR3 DNA, 48 bases read in frame from base 1. The germline V end is reduced by 5 bases and the J end by 3 bases; junction bases left unmatched: 9. Sequences MNHEY (CDR1) and SMNVEV (CDR2) are obtained from the germline V gene (reference sequence). The sample's time point, from its label and the paper: new active TB diagnosis, blood taken before or within 7 days of starting treatment. The active tuberculosis patients were newly diagnosed, HIV-seronegative South African adults aged 18 years or older. Confirmation of active tuberculosis was based on positive sputum smear microscopy and/or a positive M. tuberculosis culture. Unsorted cryopreserved PBMC were immunosequenced, covering on average approximately 90,000 T cells per clinical donor. Worth noting for this clone: Its binding antigen is unknown. No base quality information exists; no much larger clone differs at one position.

The immunoSEQ multiplex PCR assay was used to generate TCR libraries, with TCR-beta and/or TCR-alpha/delta assays applied to each sample. Amplified TCR libraries were sequenced on the Illumina high-throughput platform. In the paper's pipeline: Clustering and dimensionality reduction relied on pairwise TCRdist distances among GMM-specific receptors from T cells that were either sorted ex vivo or expanded in vitro. Each clinical repertoire was assigned a mean NN-distance score, defined as the average TCRdist to the nearest 10% of tetramer-positive reference sequences. To compute GEM TCR motif frequency, the fraction of unique TCRs matching known GEM sequences by V/J usage and CDR3 length was calculated. Active tuberculosis was classified by linear discriminant analysis with leave-one-out cross-validation, implemented in scikit-learn. The immuneACCESS repertoire file appears here via TCRdb, limited to in-frame rearrangements. These files lack a portion of the clones; in checked studies, under half of the deficit traces to unresolved V genes, and the cause of the others is not known. The V and J calls and clone size were taken over from that table, and D and trimming were inferred from the DNA. The sample records 25,000 to 35,000 clones, approximately 90% of which are singletons. The ten largest clones capture roughly 5% of the sample.

This TCR was recovered from an adult with tuberculosis. The material was PBMCs, obtained at tuberculosis diagnosis. This chain is built from TRBV27 and TRBJ2-1; 8 of the junction bases match TRBD1. The nucleotides are TGTGCCAGCAGTCTGACAGGGGCGACTCTCTACAATGAGCAGTTCTTC. This codes for CASSLTGATLYNEQFF.